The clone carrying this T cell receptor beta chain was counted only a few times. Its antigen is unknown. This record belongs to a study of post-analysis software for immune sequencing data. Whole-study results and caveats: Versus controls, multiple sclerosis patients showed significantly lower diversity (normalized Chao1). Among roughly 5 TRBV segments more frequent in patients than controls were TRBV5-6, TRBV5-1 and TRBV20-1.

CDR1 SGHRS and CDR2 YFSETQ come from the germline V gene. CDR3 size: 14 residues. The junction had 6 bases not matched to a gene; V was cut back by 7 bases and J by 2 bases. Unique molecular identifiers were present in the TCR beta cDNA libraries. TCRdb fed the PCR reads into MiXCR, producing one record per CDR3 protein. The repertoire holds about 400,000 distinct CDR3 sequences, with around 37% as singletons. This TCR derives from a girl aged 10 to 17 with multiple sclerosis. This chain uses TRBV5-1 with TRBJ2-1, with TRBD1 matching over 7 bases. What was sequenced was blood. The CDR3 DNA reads TGCGCCAGCGCCGCAGGGGGAACCTACAATGAGCAGTTCTTC. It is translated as CASAAGGTYNEQFF. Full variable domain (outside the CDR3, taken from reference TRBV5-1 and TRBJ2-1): KAGVTQTPRYLIKTRGQQVTLSCSPISGHRSVSWYQQTPGQGLQFLFEYFSETQRNKGNFPGRFSGRQFSNSRSEMNVSTLELGDSALYLCASAAGGTYNEQFFGPGTRLTVL.